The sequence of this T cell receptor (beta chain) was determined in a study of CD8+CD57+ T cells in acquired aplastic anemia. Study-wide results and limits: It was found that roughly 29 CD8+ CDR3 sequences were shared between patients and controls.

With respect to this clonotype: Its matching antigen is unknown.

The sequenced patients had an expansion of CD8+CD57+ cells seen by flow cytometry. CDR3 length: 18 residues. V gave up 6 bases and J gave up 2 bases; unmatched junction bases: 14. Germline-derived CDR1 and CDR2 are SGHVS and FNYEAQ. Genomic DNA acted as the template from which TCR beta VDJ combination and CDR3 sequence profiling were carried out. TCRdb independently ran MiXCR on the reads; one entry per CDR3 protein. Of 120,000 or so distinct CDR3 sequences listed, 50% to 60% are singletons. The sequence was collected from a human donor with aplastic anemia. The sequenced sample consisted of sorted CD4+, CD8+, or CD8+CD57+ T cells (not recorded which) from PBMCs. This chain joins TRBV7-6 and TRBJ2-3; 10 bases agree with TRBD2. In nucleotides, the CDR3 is TGTGCCAGCAGTGATAGTGGGCTAGCGGGGGTCACCACAGATACGCAGTATTTT. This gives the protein CASSDSGLAGVTTDTQYF. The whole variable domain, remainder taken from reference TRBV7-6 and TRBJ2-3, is GAGVSQSPRYKVTKRGQDVALRCDPISGHVSLYWYRQALGQGPEFLTYFNYEAQQDKSGLPNDRFSAERPEGSISTLTIQRTEQRDSAMYRCASSDSGLAGVTTDTQYFGPGTRLTVL.